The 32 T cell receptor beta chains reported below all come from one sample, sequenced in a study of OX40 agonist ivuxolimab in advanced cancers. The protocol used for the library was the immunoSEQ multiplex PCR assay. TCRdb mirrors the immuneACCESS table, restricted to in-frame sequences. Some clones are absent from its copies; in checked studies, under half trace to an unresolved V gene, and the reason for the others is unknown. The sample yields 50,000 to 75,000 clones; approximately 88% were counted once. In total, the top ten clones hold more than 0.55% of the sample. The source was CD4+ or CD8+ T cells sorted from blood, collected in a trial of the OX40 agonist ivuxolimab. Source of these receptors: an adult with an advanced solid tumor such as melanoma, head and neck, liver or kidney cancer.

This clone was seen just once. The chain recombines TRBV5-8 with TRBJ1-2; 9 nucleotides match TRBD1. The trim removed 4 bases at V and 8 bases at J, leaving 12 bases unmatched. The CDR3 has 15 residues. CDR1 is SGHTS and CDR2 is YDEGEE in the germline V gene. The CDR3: CASSRDRAVFWGYTF. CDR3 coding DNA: TGTGCCAGCAGCAGGGACAGGGCCGTATTTTGGGGCTACACCTTC.

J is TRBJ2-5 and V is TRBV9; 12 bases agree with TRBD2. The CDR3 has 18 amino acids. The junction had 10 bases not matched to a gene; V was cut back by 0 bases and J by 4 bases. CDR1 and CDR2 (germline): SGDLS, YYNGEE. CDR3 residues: CASSVAPSGRGGRETQYF. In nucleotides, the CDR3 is TGTGCCAGCAGCGTAGCTCCTAGCGGGAGGGGAGGTCGAGAGACCCAGTACTTC.

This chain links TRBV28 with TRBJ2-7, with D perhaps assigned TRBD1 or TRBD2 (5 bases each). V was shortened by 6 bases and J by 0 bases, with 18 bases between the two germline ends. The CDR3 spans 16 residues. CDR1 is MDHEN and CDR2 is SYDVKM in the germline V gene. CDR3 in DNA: TGTGCCAGCAGCCCTGCCGGGACCCCTCGCTCCTACGAGCAGTACTTC. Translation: CASSPAGTPRSYEQYF.

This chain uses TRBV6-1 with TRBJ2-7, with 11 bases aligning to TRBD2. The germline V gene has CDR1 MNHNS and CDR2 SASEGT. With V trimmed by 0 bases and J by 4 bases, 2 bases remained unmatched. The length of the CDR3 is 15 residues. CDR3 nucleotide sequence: TGTGCCAGCAGTGAAGCCTTAGCGGGAGGGTACGAGCAGTACTTC. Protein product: CASSEALAGGYEQYF.

The CDR3 loop reads CASGAASTGELFF. DNA of the CDR3: TGTGCCAGCGGGGCGGCATCCACCGGGGAGCTGTTTTTT. This rearrangement joins TRBV9 to TRBJ2-2; perhaps TRBD1 as D (5 bases). The germline V and J ends were trimmed by 7 bases and 4 bases, with 11 bases remaining between them. Per germline, CDR1 SGDLS and CDR2 YYNGEE. The CDR3 covers 13 residues.

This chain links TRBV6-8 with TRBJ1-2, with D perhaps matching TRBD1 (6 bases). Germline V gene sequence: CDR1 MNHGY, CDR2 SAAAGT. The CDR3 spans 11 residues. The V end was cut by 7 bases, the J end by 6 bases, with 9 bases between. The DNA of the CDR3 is TGTGCCAGCACACAGGGACATGGCTACACCTTC. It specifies CASTQGHGYTF.

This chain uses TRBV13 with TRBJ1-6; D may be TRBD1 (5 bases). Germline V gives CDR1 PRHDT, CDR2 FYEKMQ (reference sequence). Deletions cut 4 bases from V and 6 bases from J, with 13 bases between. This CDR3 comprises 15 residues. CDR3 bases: TGTGCCAGCAGCTCCAGGGTCAGGGTTAATTCACCCCTCCACTTT. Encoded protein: CASSSRVRVNSPLHF.

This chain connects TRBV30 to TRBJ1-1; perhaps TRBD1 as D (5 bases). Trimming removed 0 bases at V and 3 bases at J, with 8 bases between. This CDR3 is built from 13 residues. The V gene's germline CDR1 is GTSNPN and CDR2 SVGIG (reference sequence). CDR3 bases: TGTGCCTGGAGTGTAGCCAGGGACACTGAAGCTTTCTTT. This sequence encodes CAWSVARDTEAFF. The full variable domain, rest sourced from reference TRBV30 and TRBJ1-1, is SQTIHQWPATLVQPVGSPLSLECTVEGTSNPNLYWYRQAAGRGLQLLFYSVGIGQISSEVPQNLSASRPQDRQFILSSKKLLLSDSGFYLCAWSVARDTEAFFGQGTRLTVV.

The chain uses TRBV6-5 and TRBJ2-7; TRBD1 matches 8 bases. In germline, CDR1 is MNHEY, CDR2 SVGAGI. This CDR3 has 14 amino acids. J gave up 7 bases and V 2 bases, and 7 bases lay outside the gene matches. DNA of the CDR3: TGTGCCAGCAGTTACGCCCAGGGGGCAGGGGAGCAGTACTTC. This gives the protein CASSYAQGAGEQYF.

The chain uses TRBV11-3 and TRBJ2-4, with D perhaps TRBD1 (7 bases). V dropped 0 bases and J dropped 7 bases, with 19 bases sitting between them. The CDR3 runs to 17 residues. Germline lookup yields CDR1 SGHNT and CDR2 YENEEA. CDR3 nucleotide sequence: TGTGCCAGCAGCTTAGATCGGGTAGGAGGGGGCAGGAACATTCAGTACTTC. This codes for CASSLDRVGGGRNIQYF.

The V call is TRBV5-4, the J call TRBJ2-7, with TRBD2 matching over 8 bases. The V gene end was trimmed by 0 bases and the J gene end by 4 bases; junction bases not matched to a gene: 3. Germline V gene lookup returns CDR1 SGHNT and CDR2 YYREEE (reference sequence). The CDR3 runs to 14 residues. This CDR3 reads CASSLEGGRYEQYF. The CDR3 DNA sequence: TGTGCCAGCAGCTTGGAGGGCGGGAGGTACGAGCAGTACTTC.

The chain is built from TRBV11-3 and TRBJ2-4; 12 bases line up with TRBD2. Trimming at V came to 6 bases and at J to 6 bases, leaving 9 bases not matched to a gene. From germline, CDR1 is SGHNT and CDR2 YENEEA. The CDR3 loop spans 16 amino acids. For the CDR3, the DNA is TGTGCCAGCAGTCGACTAGCGGGAGAGGGTGTAAACATTCAGTACTTC. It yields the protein CASSRLAGEGVNIQYF.

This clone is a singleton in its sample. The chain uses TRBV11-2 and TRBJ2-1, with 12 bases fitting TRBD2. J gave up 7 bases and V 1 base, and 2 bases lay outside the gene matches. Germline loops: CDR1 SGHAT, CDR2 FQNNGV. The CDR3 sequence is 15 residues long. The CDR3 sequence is CASSLVGLAGNEQFF. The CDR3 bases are TGTGCCAGCAGCTTAGTTGGACTAGCGGGAAATGAGCAGTTCTTC.

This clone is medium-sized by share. The CDR3 region is CASSSGQLNTEAFF. CDR3 nucleotide sequence: TGTGCCAGCAGCTCGGGACAGCTGAACACTGAAGCTTTCTTT. The chain couples TRBV9 to TRBJ1-1; 7 bases line up with TRBD1. Trimming cost V 4 bases and J 0 bases; bases outside gene matches: 3. The CDR3 has 14 residues. CDR1 SGDLS and CDR2 YYNGEE come from the germline V gene.

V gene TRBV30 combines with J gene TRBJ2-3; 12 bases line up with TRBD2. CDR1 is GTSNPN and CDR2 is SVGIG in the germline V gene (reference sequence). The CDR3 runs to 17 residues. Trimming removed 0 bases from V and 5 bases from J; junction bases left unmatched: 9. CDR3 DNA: TGTGCCTGGAGTGTAGTGCTAGCGGGAGGGCCGAGAGATACGCAGTATTTT. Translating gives CAWSVVLAGGPRDTQYF.

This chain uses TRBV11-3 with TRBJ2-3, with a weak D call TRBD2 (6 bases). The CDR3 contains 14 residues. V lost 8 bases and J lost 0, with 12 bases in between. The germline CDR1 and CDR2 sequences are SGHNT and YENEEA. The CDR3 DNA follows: TGTGCCAGCGGGGGGACTGACAGCACAGATACGCAGTATTTT. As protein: CASGGTDSTDTQYF.

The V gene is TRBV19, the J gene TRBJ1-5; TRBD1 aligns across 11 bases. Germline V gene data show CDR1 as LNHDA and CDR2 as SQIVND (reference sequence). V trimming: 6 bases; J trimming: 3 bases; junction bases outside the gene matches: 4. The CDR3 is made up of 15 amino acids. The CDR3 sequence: CASRDRGPVNQPQHF. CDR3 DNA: TGTGCCAGTAGGGACAGGGGGCCCGTCAATCAGCCCCAGCATTTT.

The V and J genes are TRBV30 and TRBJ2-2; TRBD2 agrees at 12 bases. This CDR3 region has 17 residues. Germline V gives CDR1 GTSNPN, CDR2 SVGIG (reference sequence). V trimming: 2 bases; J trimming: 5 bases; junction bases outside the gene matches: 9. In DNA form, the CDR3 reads TGTGCCTGGAGTTTCCTACTAGCGGGAGGCCAGACCGGGGAGCTGTTTTTT. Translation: CAWSFLLAGGQTGELFF.

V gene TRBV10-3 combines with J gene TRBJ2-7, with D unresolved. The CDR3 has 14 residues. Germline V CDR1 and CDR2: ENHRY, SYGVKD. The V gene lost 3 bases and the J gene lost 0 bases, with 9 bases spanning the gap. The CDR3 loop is CAISDGKTSYEQYF. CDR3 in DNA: TGTGCCATCAGTGACGGTAAAACCTCCTACGAGCAGTACTTC.

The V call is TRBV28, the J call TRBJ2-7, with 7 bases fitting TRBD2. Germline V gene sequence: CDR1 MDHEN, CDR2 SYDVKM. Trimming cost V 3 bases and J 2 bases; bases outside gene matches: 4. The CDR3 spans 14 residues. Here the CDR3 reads CASSLTSRTYEQYF. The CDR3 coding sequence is TGTGCCAGCAGTTTGACTAGCAGAACCTACGAGCAGTACTTC.

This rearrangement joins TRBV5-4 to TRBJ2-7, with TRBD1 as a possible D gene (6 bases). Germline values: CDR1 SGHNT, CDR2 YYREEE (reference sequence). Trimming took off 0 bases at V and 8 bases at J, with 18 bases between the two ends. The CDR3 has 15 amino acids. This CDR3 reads CASSLGLQGRTKQYF. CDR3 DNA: TGTGCCAGCAGCTTGGGTTTACAGGGACGTACGAAGCAGTACTTC.

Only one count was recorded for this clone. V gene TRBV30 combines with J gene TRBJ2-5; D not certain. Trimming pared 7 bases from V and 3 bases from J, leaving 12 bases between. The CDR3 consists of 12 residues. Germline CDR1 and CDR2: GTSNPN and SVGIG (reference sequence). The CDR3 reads CASGQQKETQYF. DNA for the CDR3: TGTGCCTCCGGCCAGCAAAAAGAGACCCAGTACTTC.

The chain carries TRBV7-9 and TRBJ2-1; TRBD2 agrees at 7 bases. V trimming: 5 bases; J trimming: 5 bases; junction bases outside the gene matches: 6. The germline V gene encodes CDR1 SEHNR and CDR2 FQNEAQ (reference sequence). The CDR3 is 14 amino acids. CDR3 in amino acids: CASSLGTIHNEQFF. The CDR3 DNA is TGTGCCAGCAGCCTTGGGACTATACACAATGAGCAGTTCTTC.

CDR3 residues: CASTQGDTQYF. In DNA form, the CDR3 reads TGTGCCAGCACCCAGGGAGATACGCAGTATTTT. The rearrangement links TRBV5-4 to TRBJ2-3; maybe TRBD1 (5 bases). The ends were cut back, 6 bases at V and 5 bases at J, with 7 bases in the middle. This CDR3 spans 11 amino acids. The germline CDR1 and CDR2 sequences are SGHNT and YYREEE (reference sequence).

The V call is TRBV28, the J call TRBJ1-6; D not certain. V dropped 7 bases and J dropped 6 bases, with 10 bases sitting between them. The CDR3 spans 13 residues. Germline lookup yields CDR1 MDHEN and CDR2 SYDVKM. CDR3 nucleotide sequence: TGTGCCAGCACGGGGAGGGCTAATTCACCCCTCCACTTT. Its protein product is CASTGRANSPLHF.

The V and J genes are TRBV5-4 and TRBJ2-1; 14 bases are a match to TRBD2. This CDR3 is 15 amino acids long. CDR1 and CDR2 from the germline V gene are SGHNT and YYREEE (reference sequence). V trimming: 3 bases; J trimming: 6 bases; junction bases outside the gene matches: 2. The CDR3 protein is CASSSGLAGGNEQFF. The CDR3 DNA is TGTGCCAGCAGCTCAGGACTAGCGGGAGGCAATGAGCAGTTCTTC.

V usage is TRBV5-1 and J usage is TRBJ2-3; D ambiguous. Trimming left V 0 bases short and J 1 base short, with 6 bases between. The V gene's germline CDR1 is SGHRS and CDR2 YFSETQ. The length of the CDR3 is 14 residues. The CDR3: CASSLVVGTDTQYF. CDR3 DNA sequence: TGCGCCAGCAGCTTGGTAGTAGGCACAGATACGCAGTATTTT.

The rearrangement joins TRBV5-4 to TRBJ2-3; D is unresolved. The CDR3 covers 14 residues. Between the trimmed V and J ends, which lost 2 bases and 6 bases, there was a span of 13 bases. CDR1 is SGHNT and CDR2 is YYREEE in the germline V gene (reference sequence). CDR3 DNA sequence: TGTGCCAGCAGCTTAGGACCCGGCTCGGATACGCAGTATTTT. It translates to CASSLGPGSDTQYF.

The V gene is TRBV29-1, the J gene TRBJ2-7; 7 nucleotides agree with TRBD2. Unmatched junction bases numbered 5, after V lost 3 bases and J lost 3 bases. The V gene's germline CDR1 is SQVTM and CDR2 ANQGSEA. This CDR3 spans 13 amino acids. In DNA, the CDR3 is TGCAGCGTTGAGGGCGGGAGCAACTACGAGCAGTACTTC. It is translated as CSVEGGSNYEQYF.

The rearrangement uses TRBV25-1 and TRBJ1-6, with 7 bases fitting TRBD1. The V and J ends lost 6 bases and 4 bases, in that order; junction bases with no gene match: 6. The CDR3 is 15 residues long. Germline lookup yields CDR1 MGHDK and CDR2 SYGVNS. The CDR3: CASRGTAFYNSPLHF. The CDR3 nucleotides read TGTGCCAGCAGGGGGACAGCTTTTTATAATTCACCCCTCCACTTT.

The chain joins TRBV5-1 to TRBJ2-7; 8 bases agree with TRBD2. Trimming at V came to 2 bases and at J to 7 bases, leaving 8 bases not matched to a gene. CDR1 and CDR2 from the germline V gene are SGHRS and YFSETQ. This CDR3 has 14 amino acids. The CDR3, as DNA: TGCGCCAGCAGCTTTGCGGGAGGAGGTAAGGAGCAGTACTTC. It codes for CASSFAGGGKEQYF. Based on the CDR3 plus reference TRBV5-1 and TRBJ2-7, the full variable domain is KAGVTQTPRYLIKTRGQQVTLSCSPISGHRSVSWYQQTPGQGLQFLFEYFSETQRNKGNFPGRFSGRQFSNSRSEMNVSTLELGDSALYLCASSFAGGGKEQYFGPGTRLTVT.

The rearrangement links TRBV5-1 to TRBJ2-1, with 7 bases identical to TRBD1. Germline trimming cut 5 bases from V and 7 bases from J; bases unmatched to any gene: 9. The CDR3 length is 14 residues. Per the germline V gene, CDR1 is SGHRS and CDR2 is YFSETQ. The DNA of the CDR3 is TGCGCCAGCAGACCGGGACAGCCTCTTAATGAGCAGTTCTTC. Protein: CASRPGQPLNEQFF.